The rows below give T cell receptor beta chains drawn from one sample of a study of T cells in Graves' hyperthyroidism and ophthalmopathy. TCRdb called the multiplex PCR reads again in MiXCR, with one record for every CDR3 protein. The table has approximately 870,000 distinct CDR3 sequences, more than 30% seen once; the top ten hold roughly 8.3%. The sample comprised blood. These TCRs come from a young man with Graves' hyperthyroidism. Each CDR3 is given with its conserved first and last residue. Fields, in order: clone size, V gene, CDR3 length, D gene, J gene, CDR3 DNA, CDR3 protein. D genes are given only for firm matches. The size field is filled for only some rows; it gives once, few, many or a size class.

size: -
V: TRBV12-5
length: 13
D: -
J: TRBJ2-7
DNA: TGTGCTAGTGGACCCCATGTCCTCGGGGAGCAGTACTTC
CDR3: CASGPHVLGEQYF

size: -
V: TRBV20-1
length: 14
D: TRBD1
J: TRBJ2-7
DNA: TGCAGTGCTAGCGGCCGGGACAGGGGCTACGAGCAGTACTTC
CDR3: CSASGRDRGYEQYF

size: once
V: TRBV20-1
length: 14
D: -
J: TRBJ1-2
DNA: TGCAGTGCTAGAGGACGGGGGGCTAACTATGGCTACACCTTC
CDR3: CSARGRGANYGYTF

size: few
V: TRBV7-9
length: 14
D: -
J: TRBJ2-2
DNA: TGTGCCAGCAGCTTCCTCCGGGCCACCGGGGAGCTGTTTTTT
CDR3: CASSFLRATGELFF

size: -
V: TRBV29-1
length: 14
D: -
J: TRBJ1-5
DNA: TGCAGCTCTTGCGGGTCTAATAGCAATCAGCCCCAGCATTTT
CDR3: CSSCGSNSNQPQHF

size: many
V: TRBV2
length: 14
D: -
J: TRBJ1-1
DNA: TGTGCCAGCAGTGTGGAGGGTAAGAACACTGAAGCTTTCTTT
CDR3: CASSVEGKNTEAFF

size: -
V: TRBV9
length: 15
D: -
J: TRBJ1-1
DNA: TGTGCCAGCAGTCTCCAGGGGTCCATGAACACTGAAGCTTTCTTT
CDR3: CASSLQGSMNTEAFF

size: many
V: TRBV20-1
length: 12
D: -
J: TRBJ2-5
DNA: TGCAGTGCTCAAATCAATGGGGAGACCCAGTACTTC
CDR3: CSAQINGETQYF

size: -
V: TRBV9
length: 17
D: TRBD2
J: TRBJ2-2
DNA: TGTGCCAGCAGCGTTACTCTAGCGGGAGAGCCCACCGGGGAGCTGTTTTTT
CDR3: CASSVTLAGEPTGELFF

size: -
V: TRBV9
length: 14
D: -
J: TRBJ2-3
DNA: TGTGCCAGCAGCGTATACGACGGAGGAGATACGCAGTATTTT
CDR3: CASSVYDGGDTQYF

size: few
V: TRBV12-3/TRBV12-4
length: 15
D: TRBD1
J: TRBJ1-2
DNA: TGTGCCAGCAGTCACACGGGACAGGGAGGCTATGGCTACACCTTC
CDR3: CASSHTGQGGYGYTF

size: -
V: TRBV5-4
length: 15
D: TRBD1
J: TRBJ1-2
DNA: TGTGCCAGCAGCCCGGGACAGGGAGGAAACTATGGCCACACCTTC
CDR3: CASSPGQGGNYGHTF

size: many
V: TRBV20-1
length: 12
D: -
J: TRBJ2-7
DNA: TGCAGTGCTAGAGGACTAGAGGCCGAGCAGTACTTC
CDR3: CSARGLEAEQYF

size: -
V: TRBV10-3
length: 17
D: -
J: TRBJ1-1
DNA: TGTGCCATCAGTGAAATTCCGATGGAGGACTCGAACACTGAAGCTTTCTTT
CDR3: CAISEIPMEDSNTEAFF

size: few
V: TRBV4-3
length: 15
D: -
J: TRBJ2-2
DNA: TGCGCCAGCAGCCAAGAACCAGAGGGCACCGGGGAGCTGTTTTTT
CDR3: CASSQEPEGTGELFF

size: -
V: TRBV20-1
length: 13
D: -
J: TRBJ2-7
DNA: TGCAGTGCTAGAAGGCAGGCGAAGGACGAGCAGTACTTC
CDR3: CSARRQAKDEQYF

size: -
V: TRBV28
length: 15
D: -
J: TRBJ1-6
DNA: TGTGCCAGCAGTTCGCCCCAGGGGTTTAATTCACCCCTCCACTTT
CDR3: CASSSPQGFNSPLHF